This TCR beta chain comes out of a study of vaccination and CD4 T cells after COVID-19 (dated by TCRdb to between 2021 and 2022). About the full investigation: SARS-CoV-2 positivity had been established in the convalescent patients by nasal swab PCR, and mild disease was recorded in several of these patients and severe disease in one. The convalescent cohort comprised six males and four females, including two Hispanic individuals, seven Caucasians, two Asians and one multiracial person. Two doses of either the Pfizer-BioNTech BNT162b2 vaccine (n=8) or the Moderna mRNA-1273 vaccine (n=2) were administered to participants. Post-COVID blood samples were collected from convalescent patients a median of approximately 100 days after diagnosis, with a range of roughly 35 to 161 days. The time from the second vaccine dose to post-vaccine blood sampling had a median of around 72 days and ranged from roughly 12 to 241 days. The cultures were stimulated with overlapping spike peptide pools from SARS-CoV-2 and from the common cold coronaviruses HCoV-NL63, HCoV-OC43 and HCoV-229E. As controls, cultures received a CEFX viral epitope pool (the positive control), an HIV-1 Nef peptide pool (the negative control), or no peptide at all. The spike-specific CD4+ TCR repertoire was compared before and after mRNA vaccination in nine to ten COVID-19 convalescent patients and several infection-naive healthy vaccine recipients.

The intended sense of this specimen's treatment or condition label: roughly 10-day PBMC culture with coronavirus spike peptide pools or control peptides (ViraFEST assay). The study used the ViraFEST assay, which expanded antigen-specific T cells with peptide pools and then identified expanded clonotypes by TCR sequencing. The convalescent patients' positive SARS-CoV-2 PCR tests were from March to December 2020, which was before the Alpha, Beta and Delta variants emerged in the United States. Under 2.5 million PBMCs per well were cultured in IMDM with approximately 4.9% human AB serum and about 9.7 IU/ml IL-2, plus 10 ug/ml peptide pools. Half of the culture medium was replaced with fresh IL-2-containing medium on days 3 and 7. Once the cells had been in culture for roughly 10 days, the EasySep CD4+ T cell isolation kit was used to isolate CD4+ T cells by negative selection. Ficoll-Paque Plus gradient centrifugation was used to isolate PBMCs from whole blood, and the isolated PBMCs were then either used fresh or cryopreserved at -140C. Each culture condition was generally run in triplicate wells.

Preparation of the library involved PCR. DNA from cultured CD4+ T cells was subjected to TCR sequencing with the Oncomine TCR Beta short-read assay at the Johns Hopkins FTIC core. The QIAamp micro DNA kit was used to extract genomic DNA from the cultured CD4+ T cells. The Oncomine TCR Beta libraries from cultured CD4+ T cells were pooled using unique dual indexes and then sequenced on an Illumina iSeq 100. The study's own analysis went as follows. Non-productive sequences were filtered out, and CDR3s that did not start with C, did not end with F or W, or were shorter than 7 amino acids were discarded. The MANAFEST web application was used to identify antigen-specific clonotypes by comparing peptide-stimulated wells against reference wells and other culture wells. An FDR below 0.05, an odds ratio above 5, and a productive frequency above 0.1% in at least two of three replicate wells were required for clones to be considered positive. Clonotypes that were significantly expanded in both SARS-CoV-2 spike wells and at least one common cold coronavirus spike condition were defined as cross-reactive. Similarity between CDR3 sequences was evaluated in R version 3.6.1 using Levenshtein distances (stringdist) and unrooted phylogenetic trees (ape). TCRdb took the public reads, trimmed them with fastp at Q25, ran MiXCR for clone calling and kept in-frame beta chains. Each CDR3 protein gets just one entry, which takes the most common genes and DNA from the rows behind it. V and J calls and clone size were set by TCRdb, not the authors. In this sample the table shows over 11,000 distinct CDR3 sequences, about 56% of which occur a single time. Of the sample, 7.5% to 9.5% falls within the top ten clones.

A word on this clonotype: Its antigen target is currently unknown. No base qualities exist here, and no much larger clone lies one base off it.

From the cysteine up to the phenylalanine, the CDR3 has a length of 16 residues. Kept here is only the CDR3 DNA, which spans 48 bases and is read in frame from base 1. Trimming removed 2 bases from V and 3 bases from J, leaving 16 bases between the germline ends. The germline V gene specifies MNHNS as CDR1 and SASEGT as CDR2. The paper's findings and limits, for the study overall: Nearly all vaccine-specific clones in convalescent patients (304 of 307) were mono-reactive for SARS-CoV-2 spike rather than cross-reactive with common cold coronaviruses. The number of convalescent patients in the study was relatively small, and the study did not examine early timepoints following natural infection. The median number of SARS-CoV-2-reactive clonotypes rose from roughly 20 after infection to 38 after vaccination, but the change was not significant. Among convalescent patients, a median about 90% of the SARS-CoV-2-reactive clones seen after vaccination appeared only after vaccination, which suggests priming specific to the vaccine.

The TCR was taken from a human donor who had recovered from COVID-19. The chain is encoded by TRBV6-1 joined to TRBJ1-2, with an unclear D gene assignment. Source: CD4+ T cells from blood, cultured in vitro, taken before SARS-CoV-2 vaccination. The CDR3 reads CASSETGTDYYYGYTF. Here is the DNA: TGTGCCAGCAGTGAAACTGGTACGGACTACTACTATGGCTACACCTTC.